This passage covers 22 T cell receptor beta chains from one sample sequenced in a study of blood T cells in healthy people across ages. A second roughly 6 to 11 cycle PCR used barcoded and J-beta primers. TCRdb recomputed calls from the 5' RACE reads with MiXCR, one row per CDR3 protein. The sample records 660,000 or so distinct CDR3 sequences, about 53% being singletons. Sequenced input: blood. All receptors derive from a man between 60 and 75 years old in good health.

DNA for the CDR3: TGTGCCACCAGCAGAGAGCAGGGATTCAGCTATGGCTACACCTTC. Encoded protein: CATSREQGFSYGYTF. This sequence joins TRBV15 and TRBJ1-2; D might be TRBD1 (5 bases). The V and J ends lost 0 bases and 4 bases respectively, with 12 bases between them. The germline V gene has CDR1 LNHNV and CDR2 YYDKDF (reference sequence). The CDR3 consists of 15 residues.

V and J are TRBV20-1 and TRBJ2-5; D not resolved. The better agreement between TRBJ2-7 and the DNA end casts doubt on the J call. CDR3 length: 9 residues. CDR1 is DFQATT and CDR2 is SNEGSKA in the germline V gene (reference sequence). Here the CDR3 reads CSGCSEQYF. As DNA, the CDR3 is TGCAGTGGGTGTTCCGAGCAGTACTTC.

The V gene is TRBV4-2, the J gene TRBJ1-3, with a possible D match to TRBD1 (5 bases). The CDR3 covers 16 residues. Between the trimmed V and J ends, which lost 2 bases and 7 bases, there was a span of 18 bases. Germline V gene data show CDR1 as LGHNA and CDR2 as YNFKEQ. CDR3 in amino acids: CASSQSPTVARNTIYF. CDR3 nucleotide sequence: TGTGCCAGCAGCCAATCTCCGACAGTCGCGCGGAACACCATATATTTT.

The DNA of the CDR3 is TGCAGTGCTGGGACAGGGGATCAGCCCCAGCATTTT. Protein: CSAGTGDQPQHF. The genes are TRBV20-1 and TRBJ1-5, with 10 bases fitting TRBD1. J was trimmed by 5 bases and V by 5 bases; bases with no gene match: 0. CDR3 length: 12 residues. Germline-derived CDR1 and CDR2 are DFQATT and SNEGSKA (reference sequence).

The rearrangement uses TRBV29-1 and TRBJ2-5; D is unresolved. TRBJ2-7 matches the DNA end more closely, so the J call is doubtful. The germline V gene has CDR1 SQVTM and CDR2 ANQGSEA. This CDR3 has 11 residues. The CDR3 DNA is TGCAGCGTTACTAAAGGGTACGAGCAGTACTTC. Amino acid sequence: CSVTKGYEQYF.

The chain links TRBV6-6 to TRBJ2-2; 12 bases are a match to TRBD2. The length of the CDR3 is 17 residues. From germline, CDR1 is MNHNY and CDR2 SVGAGI (reference sequence). J lost 8 bases, V lost 4 bases, and 11 bases had no gene match. The CDR3 loop reads CASSSATSGGFPGELFF. As DNA, the CDR3 is TGTGCCAGCAGTTCCGCCACTAGCGGGGGGTTCCCGGGGGAGCTGTTTTTT.

CDR3 sequence: CASTSLGANVLTF. CDR3 bases: TGTGCCAGCACCTCCTTGGGGGCCAACGTCCTGACTTTC. The gene calls are TRBV27 and TRBJ2-6; the D is unclear. V lost 7 bases and J 4 bases, leaving 8 bases between the germline ends. CDR3 length equals 13 residues. Looked up from germline, CDR1 is MNHEY and CDR2 is SMNVEV (reference sequence).

This clonotype was recorded a few times. This chain uses TRBV5-1 with TRBJ1-6; TRBD1 matches 7 bases. Germline V gene lookup returns CDR1 SGHRS and CDR2 YFSETQ. The CDR3 contains 16 residues. V was pared by 4 bases and J by 7 bases, with 11 bases of the junction left unmatched. The CDR3 region has the DNA TGCGCCAGCAGCCAAACTCAGGGGGTGTCGAATTCACCCCTCCACTTT. It codes for CASSQTQGVSNSPLHF.

V gene TRBV5-1 combines with J gene TRBJ1-1; D gene unclear. The CDR3 has 14 residues. Trimming cost V 4 bases and J 6 bases, with 16 bases left between them. The germline V gene has CDR1 SGHRS and CDR2 YFSETQ. The chain's CDR3 is CASSGKGISAEAFF. The CDR3 nucleotides are TGCGCCAGCAGCGGTAAGGGTATAAGCGCTGAAGCTTTCTTT.

The chain recombines TRBV20-1 with TRBJ2-5, with TRBD1 matching 8 bases. V shed 5 bases, J shed 10 bases, and the junction held 18 bases outside the gene matches. Per the germline V gene, CDR1 is DFQATT and CDR2 is SNEGSKA (reference sequence). The length of the CDR3 is 15 residues. The CDR3, as DNA: TGCAGTGCTCCGAGACAGGGGAACACCGGGGAGGACCAGTACTTC. Translated: CSAPRQGNTGEDQYF.

The V call is TRBV6-2 or TRBV6-3, the J call TRBJ2-5, with 7 bases identical to TRBD1. V shed 2 bases, J shed 11 bases, and the junction held 14 bases outside the gene matches. CDR1 is MNHEY and CDR2 is SVGEGT in the germline V gene. CDR3 length: 15 residues. The CDR3 sequence: CASSYRGLSNNEQYF. The DNA for the CDR3 is TGTGCCAGCAGTTACAGGGGGCTATCAAACAATGAGCAGTACTTC.

The J gene is TRBJ1-2, the V gene TRBV25-1, with 7 bases aligning to TRBD1. V shed 9 bases, J shed 1 base, and the junction held 5 bases outside the gene matches. Germline V gene sequence: CDR1 MGHDK, CDR2 SYGVNS. The CDR3 is 13 residues long. In DNA form, the CDR3 reads TGTGCCAGGGGGACAGAGTATAACTATGGCTACACCTTC. Translated: CARGTEYNYGYTF.

The chain is built from TRBV5-5 and TRBJ2-5; no clear D gene. This CDR3 spans 13 amino acids. The V end was cut by 1 base, the J end by 7 bases, with 11 bases between. Germline loops: CDR1 SGHKS, CDR2 YYEKEE (reference sequence). The CDR3 region has the DNA TGTGCCAGCAGCTTGAATGACGCGCCGACCCAGTACTTC. Encoded protein: CASSLNDAPTQYF.

CDR3 in amino acids: CSVQMTVTNEKLFF. Here the CDR3 DNA reads TGCAGCGTTCAAATGACAGTAACTAATGAAAAACTGTTTTTT. V usage is TRBV29-1 and J usage is TRBJ1-4; D is possibly TRBD1 (5 bases). The germline V and J ends were trimmed by 5 bases and 1 base, with 11 bases remaining between them. Germline loops: CDR1 SQVTM, CDR2 ANQGSEA. The CDR3 is 14 residues long.

The rearrangement joins TRBV12-3 or TRBV12-4 to TRBJ2-3, with 7 bases that match TRBD2. The CDR3 loop spans 15 amino acids. J was trimmed by 0 bases and V by 5 bases; bases with no gene match: 5. The CDR3 spells CASSPSSGSTDTQYF. The CDR3, as DNA: TGTGCCAGCAGTCCAAGTAGCGGGAGCACAGATACGCAGTATTTT.

J is TRBJ2-1 and V is TRBV9, with unresolved D. Trimming took 5 bases from V and 0 from J, leaving 15 bases between them. Germline V lookup: CDR1 SGDLS, CDR2 YYNGEE. This CDR3 has 16 residues. The CDR3: CASSSGRRGSYNEQFF. CDR3 in DNA: TGTGCCAGCAGTTCTGGACGCAGAGGCTCCTACAATGAGCAGTTCTTC.

This clonotype was counted once. The chain joins TRBV29-1 to TRBJ2-7; D perhaps matches TRBD1 (6 bases). The CDR3 is made up of 12 amino acids. Per the germline V gene, CDR1 is SQVTM and CDR2 is ANQGSEA. V dropped 7 bases and J dropped 3 bases, with 13 bases sitting between them. The CDR3 region has the DNA TGCAGCGCTCAGACAGGCCGCTACGAGCAGTACTTC. This sequence encodes CSAQTGRYEQYF.

As regards this clonotype: The junction departs from germline at one end; a sequencing error may be responsible. The chain employs TRBV5-1 and TRBJ2-3, with D perhaps matching TRBD2 (5 bases). Germline loops: CDR1 SGHRS, CDR2 YFSETQ. The CDR3 has 16 amino acids. Here the CDR3 reads CASSLEGQSSTDRQYF. The CDR3 DNA sequence: TGCGCCAGCAGCTTGGAGGGTCAGTCTAGCACAGATAGGCAGTATTTT.

The genes are TRBV24-1 and TRBJ2-2; TRBD1 matches at 7 bases. This CDR3 has 13 amino acids. Per the germline V gene, CDR1 is KGHDR and CDR2 is SFDVKD. V was pared by 9 bases and J by 0 bases, with 0 bases of the junction left unmatched. The CDR3: CATGTANTGELFF. The DNA of the CDR3 is TGTGCCACCGGGACAGCGAACACCGGGGAGCTGTTTTTT.

On this clonotype itself: One end of the junction varies from germline; a read error may be responsible. The V gene is TRBV29-1, the J gene TRBJ2-5; 10 nucleotides agree with TRBD2. Germline CDR1 reads SQVTM; CDR2 reads ANQGSEA. The CDR3 is 15 amino acids. CDR3 protein: CNVGGLAGVQETQYF. Written as DNA, the CDR3 is TGCAACGTTGGCGGGCTAGCGGGAGTACAAGAGACCCAGTACTTC.

The V call is TRBV4-1, the J call TRBJ2-1; 13 bases map to TRBD2. V gave up 0 bases and J gave up 9 bases; unmatched junction bases: 8. From germline, CDR1 is MGHRA and CDR2 YSYEKL. The CDR3 is 17 amino acids. CDR3 in amino acids: CASSQDQLAGGWCEQFF. The CDR3 coding sequence is TGCGCCAGCAGCCAAGATCAACTAGCGGGGGGGTGGTGTGAGCAGTTCTTC.

The rearrangement joins TRBV20-1 to TRBJ2-3; TRBD1 aligns across 9 bases. Germline CDR1 is DFQATT and CDR2 is SNEGSKA (reference sequence). The V segment lost 7 bases and the J segment 0 bases; nucleotides outside the gene matches: 5. This CDR3 is built from 14 residues. DNA for the CDR3: TGCAGTGTGAAGGGACAGGGAAGCACAGATACGCAGTATTTT. It yields the protein CSVKGQGSTDTQYF.